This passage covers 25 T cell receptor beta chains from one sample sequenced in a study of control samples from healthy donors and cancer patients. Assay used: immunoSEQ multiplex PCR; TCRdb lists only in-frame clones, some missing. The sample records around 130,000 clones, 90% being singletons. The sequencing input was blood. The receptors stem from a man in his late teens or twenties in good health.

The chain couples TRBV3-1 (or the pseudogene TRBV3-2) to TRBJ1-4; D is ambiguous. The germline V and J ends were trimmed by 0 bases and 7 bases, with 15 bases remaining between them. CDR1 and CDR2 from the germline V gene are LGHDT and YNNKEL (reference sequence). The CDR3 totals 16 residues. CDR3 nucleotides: TGTGCCAGCAGCCAAGATATCCCCCGGCGGGGTGAAAAACTGTTTTTT. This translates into CASSQDIPRRGEKLFF.

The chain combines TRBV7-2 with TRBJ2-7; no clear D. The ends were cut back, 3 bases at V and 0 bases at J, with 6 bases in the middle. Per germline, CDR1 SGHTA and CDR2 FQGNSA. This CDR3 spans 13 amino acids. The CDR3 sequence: CASSLPNSYEQYV. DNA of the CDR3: TGTGCCAGCAGCTTGCCTAACTCCTACGAGCAGTACGTC.

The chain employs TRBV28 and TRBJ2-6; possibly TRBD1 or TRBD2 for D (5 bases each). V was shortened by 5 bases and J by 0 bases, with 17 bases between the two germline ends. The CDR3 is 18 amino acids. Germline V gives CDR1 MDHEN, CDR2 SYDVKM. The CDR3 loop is CASSPWDLGDSGANVLTF. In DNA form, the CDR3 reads TGTGCCAGCAGTCCGTGGGACCTAGGCGACTCTGGGGCCAACGTCCTGACTTTC.

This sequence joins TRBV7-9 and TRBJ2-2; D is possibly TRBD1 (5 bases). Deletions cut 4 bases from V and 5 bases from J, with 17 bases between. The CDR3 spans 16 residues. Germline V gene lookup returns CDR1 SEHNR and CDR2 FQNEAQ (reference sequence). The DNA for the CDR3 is TGTGCCAGCAGCTCCTTTAGGGGCCCTGGGACCGGGGAGCTGTTTTTT. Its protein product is CASSSFRGPGTGELFF.

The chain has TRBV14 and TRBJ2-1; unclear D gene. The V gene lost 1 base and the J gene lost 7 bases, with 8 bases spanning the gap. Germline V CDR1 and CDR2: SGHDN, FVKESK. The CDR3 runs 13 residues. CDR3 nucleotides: TGTGCCAGCAGCCAAGTTATGGGTAATGAGCAGTTCTTC. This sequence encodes CASSQVMGNEQFF. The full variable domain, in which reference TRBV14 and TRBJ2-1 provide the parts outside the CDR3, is EAGVTQFPSHSVIEKGQTVTLRCDPISGHDNLYWYRRVMGKEIKFLLHFVKESKQDESGMPNNRFLAERTGGTYSTLKVQPAELEDSGVYFCASSQVMGNEQFFGPGTRLTVL.

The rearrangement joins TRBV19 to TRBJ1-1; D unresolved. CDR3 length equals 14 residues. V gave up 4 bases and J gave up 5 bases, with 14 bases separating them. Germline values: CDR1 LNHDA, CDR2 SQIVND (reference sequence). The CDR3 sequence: CASSSPRSWTEAFF. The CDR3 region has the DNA TGTGCCAGTAGTAGCCCACGATCCTGGACTGAAGCTTTCTTT.

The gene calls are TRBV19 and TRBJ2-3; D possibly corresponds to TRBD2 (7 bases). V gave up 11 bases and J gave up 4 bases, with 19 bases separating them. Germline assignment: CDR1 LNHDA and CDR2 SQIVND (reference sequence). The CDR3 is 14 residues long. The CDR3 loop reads CASNPGGEPDTQYF. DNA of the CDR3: TGTGCCTCCAACCCGGGGGGCGAACCAGATACGCAGTATTTT. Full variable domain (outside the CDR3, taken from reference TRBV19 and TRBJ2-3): DGGITQSPKYLFRKEGQNVTLSCEQNLNHDAMYWYRQDPGQGLRLIYYSQIVNDFQKGDIAEGYSVSREKKESFPLTVTSAQKNPTAFYLCASNPGGEPDTQYFGPGTRLTVL.

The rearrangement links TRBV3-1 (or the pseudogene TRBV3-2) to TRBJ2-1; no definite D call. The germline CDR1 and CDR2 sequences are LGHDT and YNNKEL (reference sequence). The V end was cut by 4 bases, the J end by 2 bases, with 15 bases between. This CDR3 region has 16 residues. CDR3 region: CASSPGLRDPYNEQFF. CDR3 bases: TGTGCCAGCAGCCCGGGCCTCCGAGACCCCTACAATGAGCAGTTCTTC.

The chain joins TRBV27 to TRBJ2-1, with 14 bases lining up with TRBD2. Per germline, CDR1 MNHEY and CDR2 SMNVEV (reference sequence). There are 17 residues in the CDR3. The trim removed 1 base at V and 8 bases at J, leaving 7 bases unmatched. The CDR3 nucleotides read TGTGCCAGCAGTTTATGGCCAGGGACTAGCGGGGGCGATGAGCAGTTCTTC. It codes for CASSLWPGTSGGDEQFF.

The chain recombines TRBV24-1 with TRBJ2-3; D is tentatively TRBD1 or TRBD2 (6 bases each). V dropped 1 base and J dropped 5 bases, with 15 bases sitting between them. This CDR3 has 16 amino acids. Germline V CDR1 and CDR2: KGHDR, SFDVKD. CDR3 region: CATSDFGGPRQDTQYF. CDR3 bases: TGTGCCACCAGTGATTTCGGGGGCCCCCGCCAAGATACGCAGTATTTT.

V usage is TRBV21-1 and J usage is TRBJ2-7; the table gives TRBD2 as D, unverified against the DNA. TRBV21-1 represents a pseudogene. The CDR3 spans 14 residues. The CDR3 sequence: CASSKAAGGYEQYV. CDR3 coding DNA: TGTGCCAGCAGCAAAGCAGCGGGAGGCTACGAGCAGTACGTC.

The CDR3 region is CATSVAWANTEAFF. Written as DNA, the CDR3 is TGTGCCACCAGCGTTGCCTGGGCGAACACTGAAGCTTTCTTT. The chain links TRBV24-1 to TRBJ1-1; D gene ambiguous. This CDR3 is built from 14 residues. Germline lookup yields CDR1 KGHDR and CDR2 SFDVKD. V lost 7 bases to trimming and J lost 1 base, with 12 bases between them.

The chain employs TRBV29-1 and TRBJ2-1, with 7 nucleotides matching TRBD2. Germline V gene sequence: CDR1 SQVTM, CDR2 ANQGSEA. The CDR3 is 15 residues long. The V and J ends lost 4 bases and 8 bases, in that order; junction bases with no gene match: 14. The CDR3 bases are TGCAGCGTTGGCAGCAGGTTGCGGGAGTCCCATGAGCAGTTCTTC. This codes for CSVGSRLRESHEQFF.

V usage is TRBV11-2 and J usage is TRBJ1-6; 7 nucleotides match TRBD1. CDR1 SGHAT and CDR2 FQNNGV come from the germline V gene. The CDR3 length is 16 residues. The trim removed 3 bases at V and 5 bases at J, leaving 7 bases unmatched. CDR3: CASSFAPGQNNSPLHF. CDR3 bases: TGTGCCAGCAGCTTCGCCCCGGGACAGAATAATTCACCCCTCCACTTT.

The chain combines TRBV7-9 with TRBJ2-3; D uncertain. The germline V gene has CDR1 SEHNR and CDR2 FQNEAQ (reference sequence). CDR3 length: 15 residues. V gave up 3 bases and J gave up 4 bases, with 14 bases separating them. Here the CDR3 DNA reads TGTGCCAGCAGCTTCAACCAGGTACGGGCAGATACGCAGTATTTT. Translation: CASSFNQVRADTQYF.

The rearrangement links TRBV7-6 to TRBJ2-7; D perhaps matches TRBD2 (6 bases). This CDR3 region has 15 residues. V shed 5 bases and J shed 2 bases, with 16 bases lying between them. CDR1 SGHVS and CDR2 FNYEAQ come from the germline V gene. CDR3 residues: CASSRTEGGAYEQYV. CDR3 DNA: TGTGCCAGCAGCCGCACGGAGGGCGGTGCCTACGAGCAGTACGTC.

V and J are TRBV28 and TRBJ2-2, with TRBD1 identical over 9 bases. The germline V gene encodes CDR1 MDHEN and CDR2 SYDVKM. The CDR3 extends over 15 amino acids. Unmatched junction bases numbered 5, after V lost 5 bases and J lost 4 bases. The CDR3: CASSPNRGPTGELFF. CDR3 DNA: TGTGCCAGCAGTCCCAACAGGGGGCCCACCGGGGAGCTGTTTTTT.

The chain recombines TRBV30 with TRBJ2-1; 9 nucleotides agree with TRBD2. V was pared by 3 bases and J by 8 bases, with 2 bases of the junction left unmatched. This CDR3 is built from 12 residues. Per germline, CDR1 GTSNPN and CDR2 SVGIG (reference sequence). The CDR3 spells CAWSASGDEQFF. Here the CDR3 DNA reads TGTGCCTGGAGCGCTAGCGGGGATGAGCAGTTCTTC.

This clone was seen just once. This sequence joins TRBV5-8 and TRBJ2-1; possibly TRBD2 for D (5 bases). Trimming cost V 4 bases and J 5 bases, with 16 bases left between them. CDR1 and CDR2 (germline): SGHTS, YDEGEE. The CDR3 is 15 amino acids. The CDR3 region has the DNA TGTGCCAGCAGCCCGGGGAGATACCTAAACAATGAGCAGTTCTTC. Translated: CASSPGRYLNNEQFF.

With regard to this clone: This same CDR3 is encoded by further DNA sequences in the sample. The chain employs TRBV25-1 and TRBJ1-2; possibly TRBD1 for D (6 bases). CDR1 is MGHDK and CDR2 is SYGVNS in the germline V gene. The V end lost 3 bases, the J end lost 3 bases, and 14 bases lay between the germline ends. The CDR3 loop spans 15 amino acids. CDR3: CASSDSTGSHYGYTF. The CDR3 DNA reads TGTGCCAGCAGTGACTCCACAGGGAGTCACTATGGCTACACCTTC.

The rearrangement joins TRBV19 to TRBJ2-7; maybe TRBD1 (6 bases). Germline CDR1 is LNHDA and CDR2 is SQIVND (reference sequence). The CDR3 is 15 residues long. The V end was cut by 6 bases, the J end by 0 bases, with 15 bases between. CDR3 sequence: CASSPLTGSSYEQYF. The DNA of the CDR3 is TGTGCCAGTAGCCCTCTTACAGGGAGCTCCTACGAGCAGTACTTC.

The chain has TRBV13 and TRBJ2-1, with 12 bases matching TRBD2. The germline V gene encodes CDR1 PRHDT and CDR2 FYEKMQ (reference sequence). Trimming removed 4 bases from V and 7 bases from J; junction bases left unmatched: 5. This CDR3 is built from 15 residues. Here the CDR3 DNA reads TGTGCCAGCAGCTGGCTAGCGGGGGGGAGGAATGAGCAGTTCTTC. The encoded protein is CASSWLAGGRNEQFF.

The CDR3 DNA is TGTGCCAGCAGTGCTGACCCAGGGGGGCCCTACAATGAGCAGTTCTTC. The encoded protein is CASSADPGGPYNEQFF. This sequence joins TRBV6-1 and TRBJ2-1; perhaps TRBD1 as D (7 bases). CDR3 length: 16 amino acids. V lost 4 bases and J 2 bases, leaving 15 bases between the germline ends. Germline CDR1 and CDR2: MNHNS and SASEGT.

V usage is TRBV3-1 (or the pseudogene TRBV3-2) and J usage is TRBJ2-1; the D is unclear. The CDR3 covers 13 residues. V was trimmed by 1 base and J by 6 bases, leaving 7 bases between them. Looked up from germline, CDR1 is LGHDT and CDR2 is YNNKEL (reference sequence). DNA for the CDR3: TGTGCCAGCAGCCAAGGACGGATCAATGAGCAGTTCTTC. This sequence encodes CASSQGRINEQFF.

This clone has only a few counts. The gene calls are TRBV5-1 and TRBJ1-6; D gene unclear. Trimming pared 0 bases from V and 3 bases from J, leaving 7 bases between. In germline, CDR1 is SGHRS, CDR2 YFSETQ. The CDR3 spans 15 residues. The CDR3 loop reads CASSLAGSYNSPLHF. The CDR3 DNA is TGCGCCAGCAGCTTGGCCGGAAGCTATAATTCACCCCTCCACTTT.